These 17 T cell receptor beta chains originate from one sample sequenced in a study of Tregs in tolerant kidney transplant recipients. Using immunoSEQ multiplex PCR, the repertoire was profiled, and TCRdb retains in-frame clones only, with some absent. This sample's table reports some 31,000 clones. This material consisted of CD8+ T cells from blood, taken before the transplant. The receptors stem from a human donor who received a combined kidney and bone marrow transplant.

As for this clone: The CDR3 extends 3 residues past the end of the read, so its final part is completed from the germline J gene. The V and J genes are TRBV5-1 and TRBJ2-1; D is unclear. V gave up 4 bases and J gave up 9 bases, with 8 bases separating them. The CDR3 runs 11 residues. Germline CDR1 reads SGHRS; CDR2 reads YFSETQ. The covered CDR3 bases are TGCGCCAGCAGCCCCTCAGTTGAG. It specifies CASSPSVE. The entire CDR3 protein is CASSPSVEQFF. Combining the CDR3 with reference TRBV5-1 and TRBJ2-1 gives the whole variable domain KAGVTQTPRYLIKTRGQQVTLSCSPISGHRSVSWYQQTPGQGLQFLFEYFSETQRNKGNFPGRFSGRQFSNSRSEMNVSTLELGDSALYLCASSPSVEQFFGPGTRLTVL.

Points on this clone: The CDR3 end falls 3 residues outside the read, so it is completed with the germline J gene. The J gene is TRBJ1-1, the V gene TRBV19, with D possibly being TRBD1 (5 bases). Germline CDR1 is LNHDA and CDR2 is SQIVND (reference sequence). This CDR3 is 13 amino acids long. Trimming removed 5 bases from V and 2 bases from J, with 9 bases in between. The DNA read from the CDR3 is TGTGCCAGTAGTGCAGGGCTCAACACTGAA. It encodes CASSAGLNTE. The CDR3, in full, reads CASSAGLNTEAFF.

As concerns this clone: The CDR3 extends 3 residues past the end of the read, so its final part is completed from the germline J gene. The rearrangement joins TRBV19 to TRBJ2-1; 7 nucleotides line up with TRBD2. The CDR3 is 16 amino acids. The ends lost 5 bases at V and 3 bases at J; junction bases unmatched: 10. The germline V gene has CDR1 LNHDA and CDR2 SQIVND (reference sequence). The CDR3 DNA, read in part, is TGTGCCAGTAGTCCAAATCAGCGGGAATACTACAATGAG. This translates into CASSPNQREYYNE. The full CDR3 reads CASSPNQREYYNEQFF.

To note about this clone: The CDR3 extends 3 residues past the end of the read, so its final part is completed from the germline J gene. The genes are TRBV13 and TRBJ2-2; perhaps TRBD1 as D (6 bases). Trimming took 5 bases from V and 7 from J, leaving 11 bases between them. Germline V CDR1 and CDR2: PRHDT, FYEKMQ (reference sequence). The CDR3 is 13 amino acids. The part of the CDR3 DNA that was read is TGTGCCAGCAGCCCGGCGGACAGCGGGGAG. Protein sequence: CASSPADSGE. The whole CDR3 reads CASSPADSGELFF.

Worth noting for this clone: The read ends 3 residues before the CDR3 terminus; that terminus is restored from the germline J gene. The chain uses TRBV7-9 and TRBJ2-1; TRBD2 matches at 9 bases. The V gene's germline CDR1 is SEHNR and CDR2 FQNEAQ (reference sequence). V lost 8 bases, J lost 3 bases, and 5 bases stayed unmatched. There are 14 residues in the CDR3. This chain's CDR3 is CASQSGGNYNEQFF. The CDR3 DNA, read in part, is TGTGCCAGCCAGAGCGGGGGGAACTACAATGAG.

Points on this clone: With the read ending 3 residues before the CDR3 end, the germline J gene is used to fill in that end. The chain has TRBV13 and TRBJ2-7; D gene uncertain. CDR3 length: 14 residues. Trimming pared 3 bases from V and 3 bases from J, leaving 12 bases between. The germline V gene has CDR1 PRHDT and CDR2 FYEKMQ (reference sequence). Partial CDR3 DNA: TGTGCCAGCAGCTTCCTCGGCACGGGCTACGAG. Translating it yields CASSFLGTGYE. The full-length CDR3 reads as CASSFLGTGYEQYF.

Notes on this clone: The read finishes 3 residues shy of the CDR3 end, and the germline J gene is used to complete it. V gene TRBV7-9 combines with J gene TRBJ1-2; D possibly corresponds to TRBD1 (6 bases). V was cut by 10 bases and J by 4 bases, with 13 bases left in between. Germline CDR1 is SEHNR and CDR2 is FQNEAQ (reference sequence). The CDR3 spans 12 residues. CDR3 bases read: TGTGCCATTCTGACAGGATCCTATGGC. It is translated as CAILTGSYG. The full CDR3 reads CAILTGSYGYTF.

The CDR3 here is CASSPITGHNYGYTF. CDR3 DNA, as far as it was read: TGTGCCAGCTCACCAATCACGGGACATAACTATGGC. The J gene is TRBJ1-2, the V gene TRBV18; D is possibly TRBD1 (6 bases). Read sequence stops 3 residues before the CDR3 end, and the germline J gene provides the missing end. The CDR3 spans 15 residues. CDR1 is KGHSH and CDR2 is LQKENI in the germline V gene. V gave up 2 bases and J gave up 1 base, with 11 bases separating them.

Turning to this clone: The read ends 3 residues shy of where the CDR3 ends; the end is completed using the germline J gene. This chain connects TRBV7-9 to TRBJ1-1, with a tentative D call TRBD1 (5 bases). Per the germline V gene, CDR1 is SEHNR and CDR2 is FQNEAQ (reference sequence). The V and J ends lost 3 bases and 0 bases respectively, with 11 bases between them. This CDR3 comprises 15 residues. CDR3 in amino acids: CASSFQGSMNTEAFF. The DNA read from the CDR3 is TGTGCCAGCAGCTTCCAGGGTTCGATGAACACTGAA.

CDR3 bases read: TGCGCCAGCAGCTTGGGATCAGGCGGGTATGAG. Amino acids: CASSLGSGGYE. The full CDR3 protein is CASSLGSGGYEQFF. This chain links TRBV5-1 with TRBJ2-1; D may be TRBD2 (5 bases). The CDR3 end lies 3 residues beyond the end of the read and is filled in from the germline J gene. The germline gives CDR1 SGHRS, CDR2 YFSETQ. The CDR3 spans 14 residues. The ends were cut back, 0 bases at V and 8 bases at J, with 12 bases in the middle.

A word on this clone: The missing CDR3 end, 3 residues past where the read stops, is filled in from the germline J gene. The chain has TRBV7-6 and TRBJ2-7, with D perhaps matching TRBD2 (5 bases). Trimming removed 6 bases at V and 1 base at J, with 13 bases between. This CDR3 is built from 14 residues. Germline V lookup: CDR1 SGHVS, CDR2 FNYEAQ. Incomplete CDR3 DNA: TGTGCCAGCAGTTGGGCCGGAGGATCCTACGAG. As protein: CASSWAGGSYE. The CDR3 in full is CASSWAGGSYEQYF.

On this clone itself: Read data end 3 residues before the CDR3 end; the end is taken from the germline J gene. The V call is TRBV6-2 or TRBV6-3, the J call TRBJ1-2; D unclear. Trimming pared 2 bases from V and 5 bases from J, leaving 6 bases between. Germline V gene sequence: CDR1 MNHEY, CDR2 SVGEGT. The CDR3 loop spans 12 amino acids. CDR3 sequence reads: CASSYPQYGYTF. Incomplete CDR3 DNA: TGTGCCAGCAGTTACCCCCAGTATGGC.

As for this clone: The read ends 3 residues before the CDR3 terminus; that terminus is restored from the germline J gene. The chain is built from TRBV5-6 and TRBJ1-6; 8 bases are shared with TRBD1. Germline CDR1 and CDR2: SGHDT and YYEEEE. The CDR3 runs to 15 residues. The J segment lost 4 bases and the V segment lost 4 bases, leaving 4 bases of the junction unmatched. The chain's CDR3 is CASSPGQGYNSPLHF. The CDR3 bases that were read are TGTGCCAGCAGCCCTGGACAGGGATATAATTCACCC.

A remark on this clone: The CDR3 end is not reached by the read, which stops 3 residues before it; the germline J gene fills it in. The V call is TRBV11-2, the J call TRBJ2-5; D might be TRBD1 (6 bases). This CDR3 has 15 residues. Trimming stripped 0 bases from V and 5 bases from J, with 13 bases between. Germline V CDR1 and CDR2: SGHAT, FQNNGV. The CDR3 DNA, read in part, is TGTGCCAGCAGCTTAGAGAGGGGGTGGTGGGAGACC. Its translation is CASSLERGWWET. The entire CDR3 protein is CASSLERGWWETQYF.

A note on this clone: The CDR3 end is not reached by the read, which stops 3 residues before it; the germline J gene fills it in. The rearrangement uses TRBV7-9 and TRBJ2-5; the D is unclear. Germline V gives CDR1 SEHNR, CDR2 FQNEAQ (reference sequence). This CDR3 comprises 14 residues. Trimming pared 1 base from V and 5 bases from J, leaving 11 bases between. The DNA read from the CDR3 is TGTGCCAGCAGCTTAGACACGGTAGGGGAGACC. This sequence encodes CASSLDTVGET. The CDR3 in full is CASSLDTVGETQYF.

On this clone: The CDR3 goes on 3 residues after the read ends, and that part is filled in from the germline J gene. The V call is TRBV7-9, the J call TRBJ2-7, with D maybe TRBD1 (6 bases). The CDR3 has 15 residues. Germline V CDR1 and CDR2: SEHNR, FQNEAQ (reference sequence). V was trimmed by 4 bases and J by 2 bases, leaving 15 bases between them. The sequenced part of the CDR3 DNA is TGTGCCAGCAGCTCTACCGGGACACCGACCTACGAG. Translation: CASSSTGTPTYE. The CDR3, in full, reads CASSSTGTPTYEQYF.

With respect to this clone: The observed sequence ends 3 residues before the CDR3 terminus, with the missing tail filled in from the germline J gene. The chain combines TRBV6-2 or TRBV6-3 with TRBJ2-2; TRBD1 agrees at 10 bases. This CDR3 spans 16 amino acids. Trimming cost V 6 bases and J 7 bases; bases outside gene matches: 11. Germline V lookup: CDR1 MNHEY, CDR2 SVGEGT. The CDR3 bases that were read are TGTGCCAGCAGCCCCAGGGACAGGGGTATCGGCGGGGAG. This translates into CASSPRDRGIGGE. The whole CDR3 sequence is CASSPRDRGIGGELFF.